The 24 T cell receptor beta chains below were found in one sample sequenced in a study of neoadjuvant anti-PD-1 for oral cavity cancer. Here immunoSEQ multiplex PCR was the method, and the copy in TCRdb shows in-frame clones only, minus some. The sample carries about 14,000 clones, roughly 68% recorded once. This sample comprised PBMCs, obtained before nivolumab (anti-PD-1) treatment. The source is a person aged 35 to 85 with oral cavity squamous cell carcinoma.

This rearrangement joins TRBV28 to TRBJ2-7; 12 positions agree with TRBD1. The junction had 2 bases not matched to a gene; V was cut back by 6 bases and J by 5 bases. This CDR3 is built from 13 residues. CDR1 and CDR2 (germline): MDHEN, SYDVKM. This chain's CDR3 is CASRGTGGNEQYF. In DNA form, the CDR3 reads TGTGCCAGCAGGGGGACAGGGGGCAACGAGCAGTACTTC.

This clone has more than one count but fewer than ten. This chain connects TRBV7-2 to TRBJ1-1, with D possibly TRBD1 on 5 matching bases. Germline V gene data show CDR1 as SGHTA and CDR2 as FQGNSA. This CDR3 region has 14 residues. V was pared by 2 bases and J by 5 bases, with 12 bases between. CDR3 DNA sequence: TGTGCCAGCAGCTTATCACCATCAGGGACTGAAGCTTTCTTT. Protein sequence: CASSLSPSGTEAFF.

This clone has a handful of counts. This chain joins TRBV2 and TRBJ2-7, with a weak D call TRBD2 (5 bases). With 6 bases removed from V and 3 bases from J, the gap between germline ends came to 12 bases. The V gene's germline CDR1 is SNHLY and CDR2 FYNNEI. The CDR3 runs to 13 residues. The CDR3 bases are TGTGCCAGCAGGCCGTTCGGGGTCTACGAGCAGTACTTC. It specifies CASRPFGVYEQYF.

The V and J genes are TRBV9 and TRBJ2-1, with D tentatively TRBD2 (6 bases). Germline CDR1 is SGDLS and CDR2 is YYNGEE. Trimming cost V 4 bases and J 0 bases, with 14 bases left between them. The CDR3 has 16 amino acids. The CDR3: CASSITAGSSYNEQFF. CDR3 bases: TGTGCCAGCAGCATCACGGCGGGGAGCTCCTACAATGAGCAGTTCTTC.

The chain couples TRBV5-6 to TRBJ1-2; a weak D match, TRBD1 (5 bases). The V gene's germline CDR1 is SGHDT and CDR2 YYEEEE. This CDR3 is built from 15 residues. Trimming took 4 bases from V and 4 from J, leaving 17 bases between them. CDR3 nucleotides: TGTGCCAGCAGCCACCCGACAGACTACTTCTATGGCTACACCTTC. Translated, it gives CASSHPTDYFYGYTF.

CDR3 DNA: TGTGCCAGCGACAGGGGGTTATCTGGAAACACCATATATTTT. It specifies CASDRGLSGNTIYF. The V call is TRBV6-1, the J call TRBJ1-3, with 9 bases matching TRBD1. Germline CDR1 reads MNHNS; CDR2 reads SASEGT. V trimming: 8 bases; J trimming: 1 base; junction bases outside the gene matches: 3. This CDR3 is 14 amino acids long.

This clone was counted once. This chain links TRBV19 with TRBJ2-7; tentatively, D is TRBD2 (6 bases). Per the germline V gene, CDR1 is LNHDA and CDR2 is SQIVND (reference sequence). The germline V and J ends were trimmed by 0 bases and 2 bases, with 8 bases remaining between them. This CDR3 has 14 residues. The CDR3 nucleotides are TGTGCCAGTAGTATAGAAGGCGGGACCTACGAGCAGTACTTC. It is translated as CASSIEGGTYEQYF.

This clone showed up just once. CDR3 nucleotide sequence: TGTGCCAGCAGCTTGGAGGGGGGCTCCTACGAGCAGTACTTC. Its translation is CASSLEGGSYEQYF. The J gene is TRBJ2-7, the V gene TRBV5-4; D possibly uses TRBD1 or TRBD2 (6 bases each). V lost 0 bases and J 0 bases, leaving 7 bases between the germline ends. This CDR3 spans 14 amino acids. Germline CDR1 reads SGHNT; CDR2 reads YYREEE (reference sequence).

The chain recombines TRBV4-1 with TRBJ2-1; TRBD2 might be the D (6 bases). Germline V CDR1 and CDR2: MGHRA, YSYEKL. The CDR3 runs 14 residues. Between the trimmed V and J ends, which lost 0 bases and 8 bases, there was a span of 11 bases. The CDR3 here is CASSQDWGVDEQFF. DNA of the CDR3: TGCGCCAGCAGCCAAGATTGGGGGGTGGATGAGCAGTTCTTC.

The CDR3 DNA reads TGCAGCGCTAAAGACTGGAATCAGCCCCAGCATTTT. Translation gives CSAKDWNQPQHF. V and J are TRBV29-1 and TRBJ1-5; D gene unclear. Germline assignment: CDR1 SQVTM and CDR2 ANQGSEA. V gave up 7 bases and J gave up 4 bases, with 11 bases separating them. The CDR3 extends over 12 amino acids.

This rearrangement joins TRBV29-1 to TRBJ2-1, with 10 bases lining up with TRBD2. Germline V lookup: CDR1 SQVTM, CDR2 ANQGSEA. The CDR3 consists of 14 residues. V shed 4 bases and J 9 bases; nucleotides not matched to a gene: 9. The CDR3 sequence: CSVGRLAGDSEQFF. The CDR3, as DNA: TGCAGCGTTGGCCGGCTAGCGGGAGACTCTGAGCAGTTCTTC.

The sample holds a few counts of this clone. The chain carries TRBV7-9 and TRBJ2-5; 14 nucleotides line up with TRBD2. The junction had 7 bases not matched to a gene; V was cut back by 5 bases and J by 5 bases. Germline V gene sequence: CDR1 SEHNR, CDR2 FQNEAQ (reference sequence). The CDR3 runs 16 residues. CDR3 coding DNA: TGTGCCAGCAGCCCGGGACTAGCGGGAGCTTATGAGACCCAGTACTTC. It encodes CASSPGLAGAYETQYF.

This chain uses TRBV28 with TRBJ1-4; no definite D call. The CDR3 extends over 15 amino acids. Trimming shortened V by 3 bases and J by 1 base, and 9 bases separated the two germline ends. Per germline, CDR1 MDHEN and CDR2 SYDVKM. The CDR3 DNA reads as TGTGCCAGCAGTTTTAATTCCAGAACTAATGAAAAACTGTTTTTT. It encodes CASSFNSRTNEKLFF.

This chain connects TRBV2 to TRBJ1-1; D unresolved. The V end lost 8 bases, the J end lost 4 bases, and 23 bases lay between the germline ends. Germline V lookup: CDR1 SNHLY, CDR2 FYNNEI. The CDR3 extends over 16 amino acids. Written as DNA, the CDR3 is TGTGCCAGCCTAGGACCCGGAGGGAAACAGAGCACTGAAGCTTTCTTT. Protein sequence: CASLGPGGKQSTEAFF. Drawing the rest from reference TRBV2 and TRBJ1-1, the complete variable domain is EPEVTQTPSHQVTQMGQEVILRCVPISNHLYFYWYRQILGQKVEFLVSFYNNEISEKSEIFDDQFSVERPDGSNFTLKIRSTKLEDSAMYFCASLGPGGKQSTEAFFGQGTRLTVV.

The V gene is TRBV10-1, the J gene TRBJ2-7; 10 nucleotides match TRBD2. Germline CDR1 WNHNN, CDR2 SYGVQD (reference sequence). The CDR3 has 17 amino acids. The V gene end was trimmed by 6 bases and the J gene end by 2 bases; junction bases not matched to a gene: 13. Written as DNA, the CDR3 is TGCGCCAGCAGCCGCCGGACTAGCGGAATTACCCCCTACGAGCAGTACTTC. It translates to CASSRRTSGITPYEQYF.

There are a few counts of this clone. The chain joins TRBV4-1 to TRBJ1-1; D uncertain. The CDR3 contains 14 residues. The V end lost 6 bases, the J end lost 1 base, and 12 bases lay between the germline ends. Germline V lookup: CDR1 MGHRA, CDR2 YSYEKL. CDR3: CASSPHLGNTEAFF. The DNA of the CDR3 is TGCGCCAGCAGTCCACACCTAGGGAACACTGAAGCTTTCTTT.

The sample holds one count of this clone. The rearrangement links TRBV6-4 to TRBJ2-3; TRBD1 agrees at 9 bases. CDR1 and CDR2 (germline): MRHNA, SNTAGT. Germline trimming cut 3 bases from V and 6 bases from J; bases unmatched to any gene: 4. This CDR3 contains 14 residues. The CDR3 here is CASSETGGADTQYF. Written as DNA, the CDR3 is TGTGCCAGCAGTGAGACAGGGGGGGCGGATACGCAGTATTTT.

The chain uses TRBV5-1 and TRBJ1-1, with unresolved D. V dropped 1 base and J dropped 1 base, with 5 bases sitting between them. Germline V gives CDR1 SGHRS, CDR2 YFSETQ. CDR3 size: 13 residues. The CDR3 loop reads CASSLSRNTEAFF. The CDR3 nucleotides read TGCGCCAGCAGCTTGTCAAGGAACACTGAAGCTTTCTTT.

The gene calls are TRBV27 and TRBJ2-1; D could derive from TRBD1 or TRBD2 (5 bases each). The CDR3 sequence is 14 residues long. Trimming cost V 6 bases and J 6 bases, with 15 bases left between them. Germline V gene lookup returns CDR1 MNHEY and CDR2 SMNVEV (reference sequence). The CDR3: CASSRSSGTNEQFF. CDR3 coding DNA: TGTGCCAGCAGCCGAAGTTCAGGGACCAATGAGCAGTTCTTC.

This chain joins TRBV7-3 and TRBJ2-7; TRBD1 or TRBD2 may be the D gene (5 bases each). Germline V CDR1 and CDR2: SGHTA, FQGTGA. This CDR3 spans 13 amino acids. The V end was cut by 2 bases, the J end by 4 bases, with 9 bases between. This CDR3 is CASSLGTEYEQYF. As DNA, the CDR3 is TGTGCCAGCAGCTTAGGGACGGAATACGAGCAGTACTTC.

The V call is TRBV27, the J call TRBJ1-5; 10 bases fit TRBD1. CDR3 length: 15 amino acids. Germline CDR1 is MNHEY and CDR2 is SMNVEV (reference sequence). Germline trimming cut 6 bases from V and 4 bases from J; bases unmatched to any gene: 6. The chain's CDR3 is CASSPGQGMNQPQHF. The CDR3 DNA is TGTGCCAGCAGCCCGGGACAGGGGATGAATCAGCCCCAGCATTTT.

The rearrangement links TRBV30 to TRBJ2-1; maybe TRBD2 (5 bases). The ends were cut back, 2 bases at V and 2 bases at J, with 37 bases in the middle. The germline gives CDR1 GTSNPN, CDR2 SVGIG (reference sequence). This CDR3 spans 23 amino acids. CDR3 loop: CAWSTLYGILGRTAATPYNEQFF. CDR3 nucleotide sequence: TGTGCCTGGAGTACCCTGTACGGGATCTTAGGGCGGACGGCGGCCACCCCCTACAATGAGCAGTTCTTC.

The rearrangement joins TRBV30 to TRBJ1-3; no clear D. The germline gives CDR1 GTSNPN, CDR2 SVGIG (reference sequence). There are 13 residues in the CDR3. Trimming removed 2 bases from V and 8 bases from J, with 13 bases in between. DNA of the CDR3: TGTGCCTGGAGTCAAAGGATGAGGGACACCATATATTTT. Its translation is CAWSQRMRDTIYF.

The chain carries TRBV25-1 and TRBJ2-7; no definite D call. Trimming removed 3 bases from V and 4 bases from J, with 4 bases in between. The CDR3 extends over 11 amino acids. In germline, CDR1 is MGHDK, CDR2 SYGVNS. CDR3: CASSEGYEQYF. The CDR3 DNA reads as TGTGCCAGCAGTGAGGGTTACGAGCAGTACTTC.